These 21 T cell receptor beta chains came from one sample sequenced in a study of T cell changes during pregnancy in multiple sclerosis. Clones were sequenced by immunoSEQ multiplex PCR, and TCRdb holds only the in-frame ones, with some missing. Of about 130,000 clones listed, roughly 95% were seen once; the top ten hold less than 0.55%. The sample in question was peripheral blood, obtained after pregnancy. Every receptor here comes from a female donor with multiple sclerosis, enrolled in a pregnancy study.

This chain uses TRBV7-2 with TRBJ1-4, with D possibly TRBD1 on 6 matching bases. Trimming removed 5 bases from V and 2 bases from J, with 12 bases in between. Germline lookup yields CDR1 SGHTA and CDR2 FQGNSA. The CDR3 contains 15 residues. The CDR3: CASSADRGTNEKLFF. Written as DNA, the CDR3 is TGTGCCAGCAGCGCGGACAGAGGTACTAATGAAAAACTGTTTTTT.

The chain links TRBV29-1 to TRBJ2-7, with TRBD1 matching 8 bases. Germline values: CDR1 SQVTM, CDR2 ANQGSEA. CDR3 length: 13 amino acids. Losses at the gene ends were 4 bases for V and 0 bases for J; bases not matched to a gene: 2. In DNA, the CDR3 is TGCAGCGTTGTCGGGACAGGCTCCTACGAGCAGTACTTC. Translation gives CSVVGTGSYEQYF.

The chain has TRBV9 and TRBJ2-7; weak D call: TRBD1 (5 bases). V was clipped by 4 bases and J by 3 bases, with 11 bases between them. Germline CDR1 SGDLS, CDR2 YYNGEE. This CDR3 is 13 amino acids long. For the CDR3, the DNA is TGTGCCAGCAGCCCCGGGCAGGGCTACGAGCAGTACTTC. Translating gives CASSPGQGYEQYF.

The V and J genes are TRBV27 and TRBJ1-5; 8 bases are shared with TRBD1. Germline V lookup: CDR1 MNHEY, CDR2 SMNVEV (reference sequence). V lost 8 bases to trimming and J lost 3 bases; unmatched junction nucleotides: 6. The CDR3 contains 14 residues. The CDR3 sequence: CASRGQAYNQPQHF. CDR3 DNA: TGTGCCAGCCGGGGACAGGCATACAATCAGCCCCAGCATTTT.

The J gene is TRBJ2-7, the V gene TRBV19; the D gene is possibly TRBD1 (6 bases). Germline V gives CDR1 LNHDA, CDR2 SQIVND (reference sequence). Trimming took 3 bases from V and 3 from J, leaving 15 bases between them. The CDR3 has 15 residues. CDR3 loop: CASSILAAGDYEQYF. The CDR3 region has the DNA TGTGCCAGTAGTATCCTCGCGGCAGGGGACTACGAGCAGTACTTC.

The chain couples TRBV7-9 to TRBJ2-1, with D tentatively TRBD1 (6 bases). V was cut by 4 bases and J by 0 bases, with 16 bases left in between. Germline V CDR1 and CDR2: SEHNR, FQNEAQ (reference sequence). CDR3 length: 17 residues. CDR3 nucleotides: TGTGCCAGCAGCTCCTCACGGACAGAAAGCTCCTACAATGAGCAGTTCTTC. Amino acids: CASSSSRTESSYNEQFF.

The gene calls are TRBV18 and TRBJ2-3; TRBD2 matches 10 bases. CDR1 and CDR2 (germline): KGHSH, LQKENI. The J segment lost 2 bases and the V segment lost 5 bases, leaving 4 bases of the junction unmatched. The CDR3 totals 15 residues. CDR3 amino acids: CASSSLAGITDTQYF. The CDR3 nucleotides read TGTGCCAGCTCATCACTAGCGGGGATCACAGATACGCAGTATTTT.

The rearrangement joins TRBV25-1 to TRBJ2-7, with 9 nucleotides matching TRBD1. V lost 4 bases, J lost 1 base, and 8 bases stayed unmatched. In germline, CDR1 is MGHDK, CDR2 SYGVNS. The length of the CDR3 is 16 residues. The CDR3 loop reads CASSVTGTGSSYEQYF. In DNA, the CDR3 is TGTGCCAGCAGTGTCACCGGGACAGGGAGTTCCTACGAGCAGTACTTC.

This clone was found once. This chain uses TRBV4-2 with TRBJ2-1; D is unclear. CDR3 length: 14 residues. Per the germline V gene, CDR1 is LGHNA and CDR2 is YNFKEQ. V was pared by 0 bases and J by 6 bases, with 9 bases between. CDR3 DNA: TGTGCCAGCAGCCAAGAAGTACTATCCAATGAGCAGTTCTTC. This encodes CASSQEVLSNEQFF.

The rearrangement links TRBV6-4 to TRBJ2-7, with 9 bases fitting TRBD1. This CDR3 contains 14 residues. Germline V gene sequence: CDR1 MRHNA, CDR2 SNTAGT. The junction had 5 bases not matched to a gene; V was cut back by 6 bases and J by 2 bases. The CDR3 region has the DNA TGTGCCAGCAGCAGACAGGGGGGGACCTACGAGCAGTACTTC. Translating gives CASSRQGGTYEQYF.

This clone was recorded once. This rearrangement joins TRBV7-8 to TRBJ2-2; TRBD2 might be the D (6 bases). In germline, CDR1 is SGHVS, CDR2 FQNEAQ. The length of the CDR3 is 15 residues. V was pared by 1 base and J by 8 bases, with 14 bases between. The CDR3 protein is CASSLGGYRGGELFF. CDR3 sequence (DNA): TGTGCCAGCAGCTTAGGCGGCTACCGGGGGGGGGAGCTGTTTTTT.

The genes are TRBV6-4 and TRBJ2-5; 8 bases agree with TRBD2. This CDR3 is built from 15 residues. After removal of 4 bases from V and 4 bases from J, the junction contained 8 bases not matched to a gene. Per the germline V gene, CDR1 is MRHNA and CDR2 is SNTAGT. DNA of the CDR3: TGTGCCAGCAGTGTCGAGCGGGAGAGGCCAGAGACCCAGTACTTC. As protein: CASSVERERPETQYF.

V is TRBV5-6 and J is TRBJ2-7; possibly TRBD2 for D (6 bases). Germline loops: CDR1 SGHDT, CDR2 YYEEEE. The CDR3 is 13 amino acids. V was trimmed by 3 bases and J by 6 bases, leaving 13 bases between them. CDR3 bases: TGTGCCAGCAGCTATCCCGGGACTCTCGAGCAGTACTTC. It is translated as CASSYPGTLEQYF.

This chain links TRBV19 with TRBJ1-2; D is perhaps TRBD1 (5 bases). Trimming cost V 8 bases and J 1 base, with 17 bases left between them. Germline CDR1 LNHDA, CDR2 SQIVND (reference sequence). The CDR3 loop spans 15 amino acids. In DNA, the CDR3 is TGTGCCAGTGGCTCCCGACAGATCTTTAACTATGGCTACACCTTC. This translates into CASGSRQIFNYGYTF.

The V and J genes are TRBV23-1 and TRBJ2-1; 13 positions match TRBD2. TRBV23-1 belongs to the ORF category, with a function that is uncertain. The ends lost 6 bases at V and 6 bases at J; junction bases unmatched: 5. This CDR3 has 15 residues. The CDR3 is CASRRTSGSTNEQFF. The DNA for the CDR3 is TGCGCCAGCAGACGGACTAGCGGGAGCACCAATGAGCAGTTCTTC.

The chain employs TRBV4-1 and TRBJ1-2; 8 bases agree with TRBD1. Germline-derived CDR1 and CDR2 are MGHRA and YSYEKL. V dropped 2 bases and J dropped 5; count of bases not matched to a gene: 13. This CDR3 comprises 17 residues. CDR3 loop: CASSQSSLQGARYGYTF. The CDR3 nucleotides are TGCGCCAGCAGCCAATCGAGTCTTCAGGGGGCGAGGTATGGCTACACCTTC.

V and J are TRBV19 and TRBJ2-7, with D possibly matching TRBD2 (5 bases). V lost 6 bases and J lost 3, with 15 bases in between. This CDR3 is built from 14 residues. Germline CDR1 is LNHDA and CDR2 is SQIVND (reference sequence). As DNA, the CDR3 is TGTGCCAGTAGAAACACTGCCCGGGGCTACGAGCAGTACTTC. Translated, it gives CASRNTARGYEQYF.

The gene calls are TRBV30 and TRBJ1-2, with 7 bases matching TRBD1. The ends lost 1 base at V and 8 bases at J; junction bases unmatched: 7. This CDR3 spans 13 amino acids. Germline assignment: CDR1 GTSNPN and CDR2 SVGIG (reference sequence). CDR3 nucleotide sequence: TGTGCCTGGAGTGCCCCGACAGGGCTAGGCTACACCTTC. This codes for CAWSAPTGLGYTF.

The chain uses TRBV28 and TRBJ2-5; possibly TRBD2 for D (6 bases). Germline V gene data show CDR1 as MDHEN and CDR2 as SYDVKM. V was pared by 3 bases and J by 1 base, with 9 bases between. There are 14 residues in the CDR3. This CDR3 reads CASSLLGGQETQYF. The CDR3 DNA sequence: TGTGCCAGCAGTTTGTTGGGGGGCCAAGAGACCCAGTACTTC.

This clone came up once. The rearrangement uses TRBV15 and TRBJ2-7; D not resolved. Trimming removed 1 base at V and 2 bases at J, with 9 bases between. This CDR3 has 14 residues. The germline V gene encodes CDR1 LNHNV and CDR2 YYDKDF (reference sequence). DNA for the CDR3: TGTGCCACCAGCAGAGTGGGCGCAACCTACGAGCAGTACTTC. As protein: CATSRVGATYEQYF.

This rearrangement joins TRBV7-2 to TRBJ2-5; D gene ambiguous. The V end lost 5 bases, the J end lost 1 base, and 14 bases lay between the germline ends. Germline V gene data show CDR1 as SGHTA and CDR2 as FQGNSA. CDR3 size: 15 residues. CDR3 amino acids: CASSPGRWSQETQYF. The CDR3 DNA sequence: TGTGCCAGCAGCCCTGGTCGTTGGAGCCAAGAGACCCAGTACTTC.